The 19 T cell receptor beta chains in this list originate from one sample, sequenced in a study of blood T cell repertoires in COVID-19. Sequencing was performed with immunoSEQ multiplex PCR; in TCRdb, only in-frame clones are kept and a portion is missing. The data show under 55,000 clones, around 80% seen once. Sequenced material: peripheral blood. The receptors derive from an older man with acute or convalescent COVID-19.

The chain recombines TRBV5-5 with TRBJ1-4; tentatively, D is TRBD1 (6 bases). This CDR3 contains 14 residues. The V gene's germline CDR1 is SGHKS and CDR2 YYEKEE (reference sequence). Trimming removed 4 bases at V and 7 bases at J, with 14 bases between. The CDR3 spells CASSPGTSSEKLFF. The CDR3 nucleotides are TGTGCCAGCAGCCCCGGGACATCTTCTGAAAAACTGTTTTTT.

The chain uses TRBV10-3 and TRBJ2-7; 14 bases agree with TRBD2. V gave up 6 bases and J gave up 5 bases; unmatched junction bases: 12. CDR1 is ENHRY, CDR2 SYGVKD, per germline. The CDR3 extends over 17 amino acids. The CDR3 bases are TGTGCCATCAGGATTGGACTAGCGGGGGGATCAGGCGACGAGCAGTACTTC. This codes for CAIRIGLAGGSGDEQYF.

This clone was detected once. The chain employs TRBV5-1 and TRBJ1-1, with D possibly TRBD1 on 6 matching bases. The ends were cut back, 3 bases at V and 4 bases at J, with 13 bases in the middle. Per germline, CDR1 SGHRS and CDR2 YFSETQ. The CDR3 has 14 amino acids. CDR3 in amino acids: CASSSGTSSTEAFF. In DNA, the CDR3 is TGCGCCAGCAGCTCCGGGACATCATCCACTGAAGCTTTCTTT.

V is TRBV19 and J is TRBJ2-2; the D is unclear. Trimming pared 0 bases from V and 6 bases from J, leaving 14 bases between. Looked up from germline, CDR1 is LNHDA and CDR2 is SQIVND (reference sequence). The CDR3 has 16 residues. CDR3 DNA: TGTGCCAGTAGTATAGATGGCCCACCGGAGCCCGGGGAGCTGTTTTTT. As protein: CASSIDGPPEPGELFF.

The CDR3 nucleotides are TGTGCCAGCAGCAGACTAGGGCCCTACGAGCAGTACTTC. It encodes CASSRLGPYEQYF. This sequence joins TRBV3-1 (or the pseudogene TRBV3-2) and TRBJ2-7; D may be TRBD2 (6 bases). From germline, CDR1 is LGHDT and CDR2 YNNKEL (reference sequence). The V gene lost 5 bases and the J gene lost 2 bases, with 10 bases spanning the gap. The length of the CDR3 is 13 residues.

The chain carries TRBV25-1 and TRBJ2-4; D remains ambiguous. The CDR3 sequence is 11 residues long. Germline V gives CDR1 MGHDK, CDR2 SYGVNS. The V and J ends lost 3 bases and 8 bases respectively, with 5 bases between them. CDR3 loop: CASSEQYIQYF. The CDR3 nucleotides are TGTGCCAGCAGTGAGCAGTACATTCAGTACTTC.

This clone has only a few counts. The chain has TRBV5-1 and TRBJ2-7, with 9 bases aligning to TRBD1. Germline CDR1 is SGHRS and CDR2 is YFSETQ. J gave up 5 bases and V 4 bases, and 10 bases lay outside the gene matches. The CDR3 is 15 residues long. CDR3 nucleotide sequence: TGCGCCAGCAGCCCACAGGGACAGGGCTCTAACGAGCAGTACTTC. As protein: CASSPQGQGSNEQYF.

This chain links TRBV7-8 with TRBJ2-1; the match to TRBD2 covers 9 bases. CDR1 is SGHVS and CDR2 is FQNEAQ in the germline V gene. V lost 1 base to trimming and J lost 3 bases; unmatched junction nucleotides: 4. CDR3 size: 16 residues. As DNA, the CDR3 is TGTGCCAGCAGCTTAGAGCGGGGGGTAAACTACAATGAGCAGTTCTTC. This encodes CASSLERGVNYNEQFF.

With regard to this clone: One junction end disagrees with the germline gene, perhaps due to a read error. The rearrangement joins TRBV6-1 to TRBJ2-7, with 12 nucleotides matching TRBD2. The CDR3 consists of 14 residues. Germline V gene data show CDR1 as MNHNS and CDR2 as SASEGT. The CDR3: CASSPTQEASGRAW. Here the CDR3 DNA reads TGTGCCAGCAGTCCCACTCAAGAGGCTAGCGGGAGGGCCTGG.

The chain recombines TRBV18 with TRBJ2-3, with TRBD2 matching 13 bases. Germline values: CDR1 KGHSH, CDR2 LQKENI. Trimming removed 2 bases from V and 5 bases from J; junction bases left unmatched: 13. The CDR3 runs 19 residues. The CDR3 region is CASSPSELAGGPSEDTQYF. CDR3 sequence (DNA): TGTGCCAGCTCACCAAGTGAACTAGCGGGAGGGCCTTCCGAAGATACGCAGTATTTT. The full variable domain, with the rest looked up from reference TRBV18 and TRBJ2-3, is NAGVMQNPRHLVRRRGQEARLRCSPMKGHSHVYWYRQLPEEGLKFMVYLQKENIIDESGMPKERFSAEFPKEGPSILRIQQVVRGDSAAYFCASSPSELAGGPSEDTQYFGPGTRLTVL.

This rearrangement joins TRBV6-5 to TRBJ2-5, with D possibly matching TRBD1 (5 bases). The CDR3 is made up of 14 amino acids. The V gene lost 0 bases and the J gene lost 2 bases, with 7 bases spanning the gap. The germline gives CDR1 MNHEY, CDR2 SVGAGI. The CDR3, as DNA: TGTGCCAGCAGTTACTCGCAGGGACAAGAGACCCAGTACTTC. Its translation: CASSYSQGQETQYF.

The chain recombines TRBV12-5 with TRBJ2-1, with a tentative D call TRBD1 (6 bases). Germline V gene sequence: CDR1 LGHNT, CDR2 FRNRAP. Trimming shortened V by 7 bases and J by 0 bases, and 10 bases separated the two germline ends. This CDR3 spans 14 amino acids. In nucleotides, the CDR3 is TGTGCTAGTGATTCACAGGGCTCCTACAATGAGCAGTTCTTC. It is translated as CASDSQGSYNEQFF.

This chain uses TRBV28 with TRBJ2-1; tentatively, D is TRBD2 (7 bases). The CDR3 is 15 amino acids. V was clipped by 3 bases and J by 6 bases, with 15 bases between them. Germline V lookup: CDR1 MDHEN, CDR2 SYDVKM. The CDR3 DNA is TGTGCCAGCAGTTTTTCAGGGGAGGGCCCCAATGAGCAGTTCTTC. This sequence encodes CASSFSGEGPNEQFF.

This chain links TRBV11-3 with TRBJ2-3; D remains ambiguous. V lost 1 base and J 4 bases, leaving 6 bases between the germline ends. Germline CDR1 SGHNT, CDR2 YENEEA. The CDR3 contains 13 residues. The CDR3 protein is CASSLGAPDTQYF. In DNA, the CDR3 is TGTGCCAGCAGCTTAGGAGCGCCAGATACGCAGTATTTT.

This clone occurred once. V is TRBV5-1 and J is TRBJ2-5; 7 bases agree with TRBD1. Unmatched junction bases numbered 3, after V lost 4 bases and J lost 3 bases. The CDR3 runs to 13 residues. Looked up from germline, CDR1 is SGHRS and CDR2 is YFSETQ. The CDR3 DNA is TGCGCCAGCAGCATAGACAGGGAAGAGACCCAGTACTTC. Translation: CASSIDREETQYF.

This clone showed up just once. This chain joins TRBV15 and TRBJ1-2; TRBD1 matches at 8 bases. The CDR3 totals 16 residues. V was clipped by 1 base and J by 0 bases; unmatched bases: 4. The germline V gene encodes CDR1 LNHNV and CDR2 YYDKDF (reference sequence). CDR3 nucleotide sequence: TGTGCCACCAGCAGAGGGGACAGGAGCACTAACTATGGCTACACCTTC. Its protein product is CATSRGDRSTNYGYTF.

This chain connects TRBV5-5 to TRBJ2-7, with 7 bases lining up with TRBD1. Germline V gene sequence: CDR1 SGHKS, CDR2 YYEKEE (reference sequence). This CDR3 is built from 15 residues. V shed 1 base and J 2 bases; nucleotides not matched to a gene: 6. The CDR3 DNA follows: TGTGCCAGCAGCTTGCGACAGGGCCCCCCCTACGAGCAGTACTTC. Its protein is CASSLRQGPPYEQYF. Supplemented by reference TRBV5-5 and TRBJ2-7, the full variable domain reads DAGVTQSPTHLIKTRGQQVTLRCSPISGHKSVSWYQQVLGQGPQFIFQYYEKEERGRGNFPDRFSARQFPNYSSELNVNALLLGDSALYLCASSLRQGPPYEQYFGPGTRLTVT.

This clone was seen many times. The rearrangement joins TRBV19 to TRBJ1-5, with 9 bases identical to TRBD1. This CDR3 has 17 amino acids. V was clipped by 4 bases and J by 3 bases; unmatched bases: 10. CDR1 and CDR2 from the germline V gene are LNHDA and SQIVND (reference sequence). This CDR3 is CASSTRTGAHDNQPQHF. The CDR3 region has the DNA TGTGCCAGTAGTACCCGGACAGGGGCGCACGACAATCAGCCCCAGCATTTT.

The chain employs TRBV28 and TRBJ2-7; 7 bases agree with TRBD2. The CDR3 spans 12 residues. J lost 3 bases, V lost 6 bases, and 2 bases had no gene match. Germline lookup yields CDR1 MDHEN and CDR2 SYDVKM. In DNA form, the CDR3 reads TGTGCCAGCAGATCGGGGGGCTACGAGCAGTACTTC. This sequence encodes CASRSGGYEQYF.